Listed here are 18 T cell receptor beta chains from one sample, sequenced in a study of blood T cell repertoires in COVID-19. Method: immunoSEQ multiplex PCR; TCRdb's copy keeps in-frame clones and lacks some. The sample contains approximately 190,000 clones, 82% of which appear only once. The sample comprised peripheral blood. Source of these receptors: a woman aged 60 to 75 with COVID-19, enrolled during active disease.

The chain recombines TRBV25-1 with TRBJ1-1; the D is unclear. Trimming removed 10 bases from V and 3 bases from J, with 12 bases in between. This CDR3 spans 12 amino acids. Germline assignment: CDR1 MGHDK and CDR2 SYGVNS. The CDR3: CATQRADTEAFF. The CDR3 bases are TGTGCCACCCAACGAGCGGACACTGAAGCTTTCTTT.

The chain has TRBV6-6 and TRBJ2-2, with D perhaps matching TRBD2 (5 bases). CDR1 and CDR2 (germline): MNHNY, SVGAGI (reference sequence). CDR3 length: 15 residues. Trimming removed 7 bases from V and 7 bases from J, with 19 bases in between. In nucleotides, the CDR3 is TGTGCCAGCACCCTTACCGGGGTAAATGGCGGGGAGCTGTTTTTT. It translates to CASTLTGVNGGELFF.

This clone was observed a few times. The J gene is TRBJ2-1, the V gene TRBV7-2, with D tentatively TRBD2 (5 bases). V was trimmed by 5 bases and J by 3 bases, leaving 17 bases between them. There are 16 residues in the CDR3. CDR1 SGHTA and CDR2 FQGNSA come from the germline V gene. The chain's CDR3 is CASSPRRFGDYNEQFF. In DNA form, the CDR3 reads TGTGCCAGCAGCCCCAGACGATTCGGGGACTACAATGAGCAGTTCTTC.

This clone turned up a few times. The chain links TRBV7-2 to TRBJ1-2; the D is unclear. V dropped 3 bases and J dropped 5 bases, with 7 bases sitting between them. Germline V gene sequence: CDR1 SGHTA, CDR2 FQGNSA. The CDR3 is 12 residues long. CDR3 nucleotide sequence: TGTGCCAGCAGCTTGATCCGGTATGGCTACACCTTC. Translating gives CASSLIRYGYTF.

The chain recombines TRBV6-6 with TRBJ2-1; tentative D call: TRBD1 (5 bases). The CDR3 has 15 amino acids. CDR1 and CDR2 from the germline V gene are MNHNY and SVGAGI (reference sequence). Trimming took 4 bases from V and 1 from J, leaving 11 bases between them. The CDR3 is CASSLIKGSYNEQFF. The CDR3 nucleotides are TGTGCCAGCAGTTTGATCAAGGGGTCCTACAATGAGCAGTTCTTC.

The chain carries TRBV6-5 and TRBJ1-6; D gene uncertain. This CDR3 has 13 residues. Trimming stripped 4 bases from V and 6 bases from J, with 7 bases between. The germline V gene encodes CDR1 MNHEY and CDR2 SVGAGI. The CDR3 sequence: CASSSPFNSPLHF. Here the CDR3 DNA reads TGTGCCAGCAGTTCCCCTTTTAATTCACCCCTCCACTTT.

The table lists this clone with a count of one. The rearrangement uses TRBV27 and TRBJ1-5; tentative D call: TRBD1 (6 bases). The CDR3 contains 15 residues. Germline loops: CDR1 MNHEY, CDR2 SMNVEV (reference sequence). V lost 6 bases, J lost 0 bases, and 12 bases lay in between. This chain's CDR3 is CASRTGAYSNQPQHF. The CDR3 nucleotides read TGTGCCAGCAGGACAGGCGCTTATAGCAATCAGCCCCAGCATTTT.

This chain uses TRBV6-6 with TRBJ1-1, with a weak D call TRBD1 (5 bases). In germline, CDR1 is MNHNY, CDR2 SVGAGI (reference sequence). The CDR3 consists of 14 residues. V was trimmed by 2 bases and J by 5 bases, leaving 12 bases between them. This CDR3 is CASSYAPRGTEAFF. DNA for the CDR3: TGTGCCAGCAGTTACGCCCCTCGGGGGACTGAAGCTTTCTTT.

The CDR3 spells CASSLPTSGVYEQYF. DNA of the CDR3: TGTGCCAGCAGCCTCCCGACTAGCGGAGTCTACGAGCAGTACTTC. The V gene is TRBV5-6, the J gene TRBJ2-7; 9 nucleotides match TRBD2. There are 15 residues in the CDR3. With 4 bases clipped from V and 3 bases from J, the junction kept 8 bases outside the gene matches. The germline CDR1 and CDR2 sequences are SGHDT and YYEEEE.

This clone was detected once. This rearrangement joins TRBV5-1 to TRBJ1-6; 10 bases are a match to TRBD1. Trimming took 4 bases from V and 7 from J; bases not matched to a gene: 5. The CDR3 runs to 15 residues. The germline gives CDR1 SGHRS, CDR2 YFSETQ. CDR3 residues: CASSLGQGINSPLHF. The CDR3 nucleotides read TGCGCCAGCAGCCTGGGACAGGGGATCAATTCACCCCTCCACTTT.

The chain has TRBV5-1 and TRBJ1-6; weak D call: TRBD1 (6 bases). Trimming pared 4 bases from V and 9 bases from J, leaving 14 bases between. CDR3 size: 14 residues. Looked up from germline, CDR1 is SGHRS and CDR2 is YFSETQ. The chain's CDR3 is CASSPGTKSSPLHF. The CDR3 bases are TGCGCCAGCAGCCCCGGGACAAAGAGTTCACCCCTCCACTTT.

This chain links TRBV20-1 with TRBJ1-2; D possibly corresponds to TRBD1 (5 bases). V dropped 3 bases and J dropped 0 bases, with 8 bases sitting between them. This CDR3 comprises 13 residues. The germline V gene encodes CDR1 DFQATT and CDR2 SNEGSKA (reference sequence). CDR3 in DNA: TGCAGTGCTAGTCAGGGTTCTAACTATGGCTACACCTTC. Translated, it gives CSASQGSNYGYTF.

This clone has more than one count but fewer than ten. V and J are TRBV7-9 and TRBJ2-5; D perhaps matches TRBD2 (5 bases). The V gene lost 0 bases and the J gene lost 5 bases, with 10 bases spanning the gap. This CDR3 has 14 residues. CDR1 is SEHNR, CDR2 FQNEAQ, per germline (reference sequence). In DNA, the CDR3 is TGTGCCAGCAGCTTAGCGGCTAGCCGGGAGACCCAGTACTTC. This encodes CASSLAASRETQYF.

V is TRBV5-1 and J is TRBJ1-6; a weak D match, TRBD1 (6 bases). Germline V gene data show CDR1 as SGHRS and CDR2 as YFSETQ. Trimming stripped 3 bases from V and 7 bases from J, with 17 bases between. The CDR3 sequence is 16 residues long. The CDR3 nucleotides are TGCGCCAGCAGCTCATCCCAGGGGCAGGGCAATTCACCCCTCCACTTT. It translates to CASSSSQGQGNSPLHF.

The V gene is TRBV9, the J gene TRBJ2-5; 10 bases line up with TRBD1. Germline-derived CDR1 and CDR2 are SGDLS and YYNGEE. This CDR3 contains 14 residues. Trimming cost V 3 bases and J 5 bases; bases outside gene matches: 4. The CDR3 region has the DNA TGTGCCAGCAGCGGACAGGGGGCCGGCGAGACCCAGTACTTC. Its translation is CASSGQGAGETQYF.

This clone was found once. The gene calls are TRBV7-9 and TRBJ2-2; 7 bases fit TRBD1. The CDR3 sequence is 16 residues long. The V gene end was trimmed by 2 bases and the J gene end by 4 bases; junction bases not matched to a gene: 7. The germline V gene has CDR1 SEHNR and CDR2 FQNEAQ (reference sequence). Here the CDR3 reads CASSLRVGQPTGELFF. In DNA, the CDR3 is TGTGCCAGCAGCTTAAGGGTGGGACAGCCCACCGGGGAGCTGTTTTTT.

V is TRBV5-1 and J is TRBJ2-5; no firm D call. The length of the CDR3 is 11 residues. Looked up from germline, CDR1 is SGHRS and CDR2 is YFSETQ. V was trimmed by 4 bases and J by 2 bases, leaving 3 bases between them. CDR3 region: CASSAQETQYF. The CDR3 DNA sequence: TGCGCCAGCAGCGCGCAAGAGACCCAGTACTTC.

This clone showed up just a few times. This sequence joins TRBV19 and TRBJ1-2; the D is unclear. The CDR3 runs to 13 residues. V shed 7 bases and J shed 4 bases, with 13 bases lying between them. Germline values: CDR1 LNHDA, CDR2 SQIVND (reference sequence). The CDR3 DNA follows: TGTGCCAGTAATCCTTTTGGCCTCTATGGCTACACCTTC. Translating gives CASNPFGLYGYTF.